The clone carrying this TCR beta chain was seen just once. The data are from a study of Ad26.COV2.S vaccination and SARS-CoV-2 variants. Study information: The authors gave Ad26.COV2.S intramuscularly, either once or twice 56 days apart.

Treatment specified: 15 to 20 received Ad26.COV2.S at low or high dose, single or two shots; a few received placebo; per-sample allocation not given. The samples date from day 63 after the first vaccine or placebo injection. An 18-55-year-old adult in Boston served as donor. An Ad26 vector was used to express Wuhan-strain SARS-CoV-2 spike as the vaccine. The CDR3 loop spans 15 amino acids. Trimming removed 0 bases at V and 5 bases at J, with 15 bases between. Looked up from germline, CDR1 is SGDLS and CDR2 is YYNGEE. Clones were sequenced by immunoSEQ multiplex PCR, and TCRdb holds only the in-frame ones, with some missing. This sample has about 430,000 clones, with 80% to 95% found just once.

The sample consisted of peripheral blood, taken in a trial of Ad26.COV2.S vaccine versus placebo. The genes are TRBV9 and TRBJ2-7; possible D gene TRBD1, 6 bases. This TCR was recovered from a person between 18 and 59 years old who received the Ad26.COV2.S COVID-19 vaccine or a placebo. CDR3 loop: CASSVALLSGDEQYF. DNA for the CDR3: TGTGCCAGCAGCGTAGCTCTCTTATCAGGGGACGAGCAGTACTTC.